The rows below give T cell receptor beta chains drawn from one sample of a study of T cell responses to AZD1222 COVID-19 vaccine. Some clones are missing from TCRdb's copy, which holds only in-frame ones; the method was immunoSEQ multiplex PCR. The table records 90,000 to 120,000 clones, approximately 89% of them present only once. The sample here was peripheral blood, taken on day 0 of AZD1222 vaccination. These TCRs come from an adult in good health. The CDR3 runs from the conserved cysteine through the conserved F or W. The D gene is left open where the match is weak. Only part of the rows carry a size: once, few, many, or a class if the clone is expanded.

clone size	V gene	J gene	D gene	CDR3 DNA	CDR3 protein
-	TRBV6-2/TRBV6-3	TRBJ1-1	-	TGTGCCAGCAGTTTCAGGGGTAACACTGAAGCTTTCTTT	CASSFRGNTEAFF
-	TRBV21-1	TRBJ2-7	-	TGTGCCAGCAGCGAGGGGACTAGCGGGAGCTCCCCCAACTCCTACGAGCAGTACTTC	CASSEGTSGSSPNSYEQYF
-	TRBV27	TRBJ2-7	-	TGTGCCAGCAGTCTCGAGGGATACCTGGGCAAGTACGAGCAGTACTTC	CASSLEGYLGKYEQYF
-	TRBV5-4	TRBJ1-5	TRBD1	TGTGCCAGCAGCACAGGGGGCACGAGCAATCAGCCCCAGCATTTT	CASSTGGTSNQPQHF
-	TRBV11-3	TRBJ2-3	TRBD2	TGTGCCAGCAGCCCACCGGCGGGGGTAAAAGATACGCAGTATTTT	CASSPPAGVKDTQYF
-	TRBV7-9	TRBJ1-2	-	TGTGCCAGCAGCTTAGCGGGGGGATATATTAACTATGGCTACACCTTC	CASSLAGGYINYGYTF
-	TRBV7-9	TRBJ1-1	-	TGTGCCAGCAGCCCTGACCGGGTCCCGGGAATTGTGGGGTTCTTT	CASSPDRVPGIVGFF
-	TRBV12-3/TRBV12-4	TRBJ1-3	-	TGTGCCAGCAGCACGTTTGGAAACACCATATATTTT	CASSTFGNTIYF
few	TRBV6-6	TRBJ1-2	-	TGTGCCAGCAGTTACTCACACCAAAAATCTAGTGGCTACACCTTC	CASSYSHQKSSGYTF
-	TRBV19	TRBJ2-2	-	TGTGCCAGTAGTATTATTAAGTCGAACCCGACCGGGGAGCTGTTTTTT	CASSIIKSNPTGELFF
-	TRBV19	TRBJ2-1	-	TGTGCCGTCGGAAAAACGAGAGGGAACCTCTACAATGAGCAGTTCTTC	CAVGKTRGNLYNEQFF
few	TRBV24-1	TRBJ2-7	TRBD1	TGTGCCACCAGTGAACCTCCCGACAGGGGTTTTCCCTACGAGCAGTACTTC	CATSEPPDRGFPYEQYF
-	TRBV4-2	TRBJ1-5	-	TGTGCCAGCAGCCAACTAGGACTATATCAGCCCCAGCATTTT	CASSQLGLYQPQHF
once	TRBV4-3	TRBJ2-3	-	-	CASSFRGRSADTQYF
-	TRBV28	TRBJ1-5	-	TGTGCCAGCAGTTTCCACGACATACTCGGGGTGGGTGCTCAGCCCCAGCATTTT	CASSFHDILGVGAQPQHF
few	TRBV19	TRBJ2-7	TRBD1	TGTGCCAGTAGTACCTGGGACAGGGGGACGGCCGAGCAGTACTTC	CASSTWDRGTAEQYF
-	TRBV7-2	TRBJ2-1	TRBD2	TGTGCCAGCAGAACCGCACCAGGGAGGGGATCCTACAATGAGCAGTTCTTC	CASRTAPGRGSYNEQFF
-	TRBV29-1	TRBJ1-2	TRBD1	TGCAGCGCAGGGACAGCCAACTATGGCTACACCTTC	CSAGTANYGYTF
-	TRBV28	TRBJ1-2	TRBD1	TGTGCCAGCACCCTCCGACGTGGGACAGATGGCTACACCTTC	CASTLRRGTDGYTF
-	TRBV5-1	TRBJ1-2	TRBD1	TGCGCCAGCAGAGCCGGGACAGAGGTTATGGGGTATGGCTACACCTTC	CASRAGTEVMGYGYTF
-	TRBV6-4	TRBJ1-4	-	TGTGCCAGCAGTGACTCGGGCAGGCCGAATGAAAAACTGTTTTTT	CASSDSGRPNEKLFF
-	TRBV27	TRBJ1-5	TRBD1	TGTGCCAGCAGTTTAGCCAGGGGGAATCAGCCCCAGCATTTT	CASSLARGNQPQHF